The 14 T cell receptor beta chains given below trace back to one sample, sequenced in a study of radiotherapy plus CTLA-4 blockade in lung cancer. Some clones are missing from TCRdb's copy, which holds only in-frame ones; the method was immunoSEQ multiplex PCR. The sample lists 95,000 to 150,000 clones; around 90% were seen once. The input for sequencing was peripheral blood, taken from a patient treated with radiotherapy plus ipilimumab. Receptor source: a human donor with non-small cell lung cancer that progressed on radiotherapy plus ipilimumab.

The chain carries TRBV5-4 and TRBJ1-1; 12 bases line up with TRBD1. Germline values: CDR1 SGHNT, CDR2 YYREEE (reference sequence). With V trimmed by 0 bases and J by 1 base, 7 bases remained unmatched. There are 18 residues in the CDR3. This CDR3 is CASSLGGTGGLQNTEAFF. CDR3 coding DNA: TGTGCCAGCAGCTTGGGTGGGACAGGGGGCTTACAGAACACTGAAGCTTTCTTT.

CDR3 in amino acids: CASSLAEGGRGGYTF. Here the CDR3 DNA reads TGTGCCAGCAGTTTAGCGGAGGGTGGGAGAGGCGGCTACACCTTC. The V gene is TRBV27, the J gene TRBJ1-2; D unclear. V was shortened by 2 bases and J by 8 bases, with 18 bases between the two germline ends. CDR1 is MNHEY, CDR2 SMNVEV, per germline (reference sequence). CDR3 length: 15 residues.

The chain recombines TRBV29-1 with TRBJ1-2; D gene ambiguous. This CDR3 has 12 amino acids. Germline values: CDR1 SQVTM, CDR2 ANQGSEA. V was shortened by 4 bases and J by 8 bases, with 14 bases between the two germline ends. DNA for the CDR3: TGCAGCGTTGGAGTTAGGGATCGGGGCTACACCTTC. This gives the protein CSVGVRDRGYTF.

This clone was recorded once. The chain links TRBV7-2 to TRBJ2-1; D not certain. The germline V and J ends were trimmed by 4 bases and 1 base, with 8 bases remaining between them. Germline CDR1 and CDR2: SGHTA and FQGNSA. This CDR3 is built from 14 residues. The DNA for the CDR3 is TGTGCCAGCAGCTCGAGGAATTCCTACAATGAGCAGTTCTTC. Translation gives CASSSRNSYNEQFF.

V gene TRBV27 combines with J gene TRBJ2-2, with unresolved D. The CDR3 length is 14 residues. In germline, CDR1 is MNHEY, CDR2 SMNVEV (reference sequence). V lost 6 bases and J 0 bases, leaving 8 bases between the germline ends. CDR3 region: CASRSNANTGELFF. The CDR3 nucleotides read TGTGCCAGCAGATCAAACGCGAACACCGGGGAGCTGTTTTTT.

The V and J genes are TRBV2 and TRBJ1-5; no clear D. Germline CDR1 SNHLY, CDR2 FYNNEI. Trimming took 8 bases from V and 3 from J, leaving 14 bases between them. CDR3 length equals 14 residues. DNA of the CDR3: TGTGCCAGCGCTGTCTCAGGTAACAATCAGCCCCAGCATTTT. It yields the protein CASAVSGNNQPQHF.

This rearrangement joins TRBV5-5 to TRBJ1-5; D is perhaps TRBD1 (5 bases). CDR3 size: 13 residues. Germline V CDR1 and CDR2: SGHKS, YYEKEE (reference sequence). V dropped 4 bases and J dropped 9 bases, with 14 bases sitting between them. CDR3 sequence: CASSQGRERPQHF. The DNA of the CDR3 is TGTGCCAGCAGCCAGGGTAGGGAAAGGCCCCAGCATTTT. Full variable domain (outside the CDR3, taken from reference TRBV5-5 and TRBJ1-5): DAGVTQSPTHLIKTRGQQVTLRCSPISGHKSVSWYQQVLGQGPQFIFQYYEKEERGRGNFPDRFSARQFPNYSSELNVNALLLGDSALYLCASSQGRERPQHFGDGTRLSIL.

The chain carries TRBV5-1 and TRBJ2-1; 9 bases align to TRBD1. The J segment lost 7 bases and the V segment lost 3 bases, leaving 8 bases of the junction unmatched. There are 15 residues in the CDR3. Per the germline V gene, CDR1 is SGHRS and CDR2 is YFSETQ. The CDR3 coding sequence is TGCGCCAGCAGCTCCCAGGGACAGGGTAGGAATGAGCAGTTCTTC. As protein: CASSSQGQGRNEQFF.

This rearrangement joins TRBV6-7 to TRBJ2-7; D possibly corresponds to TRBD1 (5 bases). TRBV6-7 has ORF status, its function being uncertain. Trimming shortened V by 7 bases and J by 2 bases, and 18 bases separated the two germline ends. The CDR3 contains 15 residues. The CDR3 DNA follows: TGTGCCAGCACACCCAGGGCCGACTCCCCCTACGAGCAGTACTTC. This sequence encodes CASTPRADSPYEQYF.

This clone was observed a few times. The CDR3 sequence: CASSLATVNEQFF. The CDR3, as DNA: TGTGCCAGCAGCTTAGCGACAGTCAATGAGCAGTTCTTC. This chain uses TRBV7-6 with TRBJ2-1, with D perhaps TRBD1 (5 bases). The CDR3 has 13 amino acids. Germline V gene sequence: CDR1 SGHVS, CDR2 FNYEAQ. V lost 0 bases to trimming and J lost 6 bases, with 6 bases between them.

V gene TRBV6-5 combines with J gene TRBJ2-2; D uncertain. The CDR3 is 13 amino acids. Trimming took 2 bases from V and 7 from J, leaving 8 bases between them. Germline CDR1 MNHEY, CDR2 SVGAGI. CDR3 in DNA: TGTGCCAGCAGTTACACATATTTCGGGGAGCTGTTTTTT. Protein: CASSYTYFGELFF.

The sample holds one count of this clone. The chain is built from TRBV11-2 and TRBJ2-1; D might be TRBD1 (6 bases). Between the trimmed V and J ends, which lost 2 bases and 3 bases, there was a span of 14 bases. Germline assignment: CDR1 SGHAT and CDR2 FQNNGV. This CDR3 has 16 amino acids. CDR3 region: CASSLSSRGIYNEQFF. The DNA of the CDR3 is TGTGCCAGCAGCTTATCGAGCAGGGGAATCTACAATGAGCAGTTCTTC.

This clone came up once. The rearrangement links TRBV12-5 to TRBJ1-1; 10 nucleotides match TRBD1. The CDR3 is 18 amino acids. The ends lost 0 bases at V and 1 base at J; junction bases unmatched: 8. Per germline, CDR1 LGHNT and CDR2 FRNRAP. In nucleotides, the CDR3 is TGTGCTAGTGGTTTGGTAGTTGGGACAGGGGTAGGGAACACTGAAGCTTTCTTT. This translates into CASGLVVGTGVGNTEAFF.

This clone was observed at least ten times. The gene calls are TRBV19 and TRBJ2-7; either TRBD1 or TRBD2 may supply D (6 bases each). Germline V gene data show CDR1 as LNHDA and CDR2 as SQIVND (reference sequence). The CDR3 length is 14 residues. Trimming took off 5 bases at V and 2 bases at J, with 13 bases between the two ends. The DNA of the CDR3 is TGTGCCAGTAGTCGGCGGGACAAGCCCTACGAGCAGTACTTC. It is translated as CASSRRDKPYEQYF.